This T cell receptor (beta chain) was identified during a study of blood T cell repertoires in COVID-19. Study background: Acute-phase and convalescent COVID-19 samples originated in the United States, Italy and Spain. T cells, B-cell-depleted T cells, or PBMCs provided the cDNA or gDNA that served as material.

In the study's own analysis: Quantification of nucleated cells was approximated via reference gene primer amplification. Generated by immunoSEQ multiplex PCR, the TCRdb table keeps only in-frame clones and is missing some. V, J and clone size were drawn from that table, and D and trimming were deduced from the DNA. This table holds 35,000 or so clones, roughly 90% found once. Germline V gives CDR1 KGHSH, CDR2 LQKENI. The V end lost 6 bases, the J end lost 3 bases, and 12 bases lay between the germline ends. The CDR3 spans 14 residues. The specimen sequenced was peripheral blood. The chain is built from TRBV18 and TRBJ1-5; tentatively, D is TRBD1 (6 bases). The TCR was taken from a man aged 65 to 85 with acute or convalescent COVID-19. CDR3: CASSQQGSNQPQHF. CDR3 sequence (DNA): TGTGCCAGCTCTCAACAGGGTTCCAATCAGCCCCAGCATTTT.